Each of the 26 T cell receptor beta chains below was sequenced from the same sample in a study of blood T cells in healthy people across ages. Together with a sample-barcoded 5' primer, a J-beta primer mix was included in a second PCR lasting about 6 to 11 cycles. TCRdb reprocessed the 5' RACE reads via MiXCR and lists one record per CDR3 protein. The sample includes about 1,500,000 distinct CDR3 sequences, around 42% of them seen just once. The specimen was blood. The origin of the receptors is a woman in her late teens or twenties in good health.

In this sample, this clonotype turned up once. V is TRBV20-1 and J is TRBJ2-1, with D uncertain. V lost 0 bases and J 5 bases, leaving 11 bases between the germline ends. The CDR3 sequence is 14 residues long. Germline loops: CDR1 DFQATT, CDR2 SNEGSKA (reference sequence). In nucleotides, the CDR3 is TGCAGTGCTAGAGAGTTCCACGTTAACAATGAGCAGTTCTTC. Amino acid sequence: CSAREFHVNNEQFF.

V and J are TRBV6-5 and TRBJ2-1; 10 positions match TRBD2. The J segment lost 1 base and the V segment lost 0 bases, leaving 3 bases of the junction unmatched. The CDR3 runs 17 residues. The germline CDR1 and CDR2 sequences are MNHEY and SVGAGI. As DNA, the CDR3 is TGTGCCAGCAGTTACTCGTCAGCGGGAGGGTCCTACAATGAGCAGTTCTTC. It specifies CASSYSSAGGSYNEQFF.

This clonotype showed up just a few times. This chain uses TRBV7-9 with TRBJ2-1; 12 nucleotides align to TRBD2. CDR3 size: 16 residues. Germline V gives CDR1 SEHNR, CDR2 FQNEAQ (reference sequence). J was trimmed by 2 bases and V by 3 bases; bases with no gene match: 2. In DNA, the CDR3 is TGTGCCAGCAGCTTCGGACTAGCGGGACCCTACAATGAGCAGTTCTTC. It encodes CASSFGLAGPYNEQFF.

The chain carries TRBV20-1 and TRBJ2-2; D may correspond to TRBD1 or TRBD2 (6 bases each). The ends were cut back, 0 bases at V and 4 bases at J, with 18 bases in the middle. The germline CDR1 and CDR2 sequences are DFQATT and SNEGSKA (reference sequence). The CDR3 totals 17 residues. The DNA for the CDR3 is TGCAGTGCTAGAGATTCCCGCAGGGGACTTATCACCGGGGAGCTGTTTTTT. Translated, it gives CSARDSRRGLITGELFF.

The CDR3 sequence: CASSFDKGAGGYTF. Here the CDR3 DNA reads TGCGCCAGCAGCTTTGATAAAGGGGCGGGTGGCTACACCTTC. The genes are TRBV5-1 and TRBJ1-2, with D possibly TRBD1 on 5 matching bases. Germline CDR1 and CDR2: SGHRS and YFSETQ. CDR3 length: 14 amino acids. Trimming took off 2 bases at V and 7 bases at J, with 15 bases between the two ends. Based on the CDR3 plus reference TRBV5-1 and TRBJ1-2, the full variable domain is KAGVTQTPRYLIKTRGQQVTLSCSPISGHRSVSWYQQTPGQGLQFLFEYFSETQRNKGNFPGRFSGRQFSNSRSEMNVSTLELGDSALYLCASSFDKGAGGYTFGSGTRLTVV.

This chain links TRBV5-1 with TRBJ2-1, with D possibly being TRBD1 (6 bases). There are 13 residues in the CDR3. Trimming took off 5 bases at V and 8 bases at J, with 14 bases between the two ends. CDR1 and CDR2 from the germline V gene are SGHRS and YFSETQ. In DNA, the CDR3 is TGCGCCAGCAGGCCAGGGGTGTACGATGAGCAGTTCTTC. As protein: CASRPGVYDEQFF.

This clonotype showed up just a few times. The chain carries TRBV27 and TRBJ2-7; 7 bases fit TRBD2. Germline V CDR1 and CDR2: MNHEY, SMNVEV (reference sequence). V lost 6 bases, J lost 6 bases, and 8 bases stayed unmatched. The CDR3 has 13 residues. CDR3 DNA sequence: TGTGCCAGCAGGAGCGGGGAAGTACCCGAGCAGTACTTC. Amino acid sequence: CASRSGEVPEQYF.

J is TRBJ2-5 and V is TRBV9, with TRBD1 identical over 9 bases. The CDR3 spans 16 residues. Germline V gene data show CDR1 as SGDLS and CDR2 as YYNGEE. The ends lost 4 bases at V and 11 bases at J; junction bases unmatched: 18. The CDR3 DNA reads as TGTGCCAGCAGCTCGCTACCGGGACAGGGAGTCAGAGAGCAGTACTTC. This codes for CASSSLPGQGVREQYF.

This clonotype was found many times. Sequence at one end of the junction differs from germline and may be a read error. CDR3 sequence: CASSLAPGLNTEAFF. The CDR3 region has the DNA TGCGCCAGCAGCTTGGCCCCCGGGCTGAACACTGAAGCTTTCTTT. The rearrangement links TRBV7-2 to TRBJ1-1; D gene ambiguous. The CDR3 length is 15 residues. CDR1 SGHTA and CDR2 FQGNSA come from the germline V gene.

Written as DNA, the CDR3 is TGTGCCAGCAGCCAGGGTTATCCCTACGAGCAGTACTTC. It is translated as CASSQGYPYEQYF. The chain joins TRBV12-3 or TRBV12-4 to TRBJ2-7, with a possible D match to TRBD1 (5 bases). V was trimmed by 6 bases and J by 2 bases, leaving 11 bases between them. This CDR3 comprises 13 residues.

This clonotype was recorded a few times. This chain connects TRBV2 to TRBJ2-1; TRBD1 might be the D (5 bases). This CDR3 spans 15 amino acids. The V end was cut by 2 bases, the J end by 4 bases, with 12 bases between. Looked up from germline, CDR1 is SNHLY and CDR2 is FYNNEI. The CDR3 here is CASSEQGVGYNEQFF. Here the CDR3 DNA reads TGTGCCAGCAGTGAACAGGGTGTGGGTTACAATGAGCAGTTCTTC.

This sequence joins TRBV7-2 and TRBJ1-1, with D tentatively TRBD1 (5 bases). This CDR3 is built from 14 residues. Trimming cost V 1 base and J 11 bases, with 17 bases left between them. CDR1 SGHTA and CDR2 FQGNSA come from the germline V gene. The CDR3 loop reads CASSLGTAGVQAFF. The DNA of the CDR3 is TGTGCCAGCAGCTTAGGGACCGCGGGGGTTCAGGCTTTCTTT.

The CDR3 region has the DNA TGTGCCAGCAGAAACCCATCCCGGGACAGGGGCACCGGGGAGCTGTTTTTT. Translation gives CASRNPSRDRGTGELFF. This chain uses TRBV6-1 with TRBJ2-2; the match to TRBD1 covers 10 bases. V trimming: 6 bases; J trimming: 4 bases; junction bases outside the gene matches: 11. The germline CDR1 and CDR2 sequences are MNHNS and SASEGT. The CDR3 covers 17 residues.

This chain joins TRBV15 and TRBJ2-7; D tentatively reads TRBD1 or TRBD2 (5 bases each). Germline CDR1 and CDR2: LNHNV and YYDKDF (reference sequence). The CDR3 loop spans 14 amino acids. V was pared by 1 base and J by 5 bases, with 12 bases between. This CDR3 is CATSRAGASDEQYF. DNA for the CDR3: TGTGCCACCAGCAGAGCCGGGGCATCGGACGAGCAGTACTTC.

The DNA of the CDR3 is TGTGCCAGCAGTCTCCGGCCCCCCCCTCGGGGGAGAGGGTATGGCTACACCTTC. As protein: CASSLRPPPRGRGYGYTF. This chain connects TRBV27 to TRBJ1-2, with a tentative D call TRBD1 (5 bases). The CDR3 loop spans 18 amino acids. V gave up 5 bases and J gave up 5 bases, with 27 bases separating them. Germline V gene data show CDR1 as MNHEY and CDR2 as SMNVEV (reference sequence).

The gene calls are TRBV25-1 and TRBJ2-1, with D possibly matching TRBD1 (5 bases). The CDR3 is 15 amino acids. Per germline, CDR1 MGHDK and CDR2 SYGVNS. V was pared by 4 bases and J by 0 bases, with 10 bases between. The CDR3 DNA is TGTGCCAGCAGTGGGGGCGAGAGCTCCTACAATGAGCAGTTCTTC. It encodes CASSGGESSYNEQFF.

Only a few counts were recorded for this clonotype. DNA of the CDR3: TGTGCTAGTGGTTCCCCCGGGACAGGGACTCCCGGGCTTTTCTACAATGAGCAGTTCTTC. Its protein product is CASGSPGTGTPGLFYNEQFF. The J gene is TRBJ2-1, the V gene TRBV12-5; TRBD1 aligns across 9 bases. Unmatched junction bases numbered 19, after V lost 4 bases and J lost 3 bases. This CDR3 spans 20 amino acids. Germline-derived CDR1 and CDR2 are LGHNT and FRNRAP.

The J gene is TRBJ1-4, the V gene TRBV29-1; D may be TRBD1 (5 bases). Germline loops: CDR1 SQVTM, CDR2 ANQGSEA. Trimming stripped 4 bases from V and 7 bases from J, with 13 bases between. CDR3 length: 13 residues. The CDR3 bases are TGCAGCGTTGGGACCGACAGTCCTGAAAAACTGTTTTTT. This codes for CSVGTDSPEKLFF.

This clonotype turned up a few times. This sequence joins TRBV27 and TRBJ2-7, with 10 nucleotides matching TRBD1. V lost 3 bases and J lost 6; bases outside the gene matches: 14. This CDR3 comprises 17 residues. Germline lookup yields CDR1 MNHEY and CDR2 SMNVEV (reference sequence). The CDR3: CASSFLARQGASGEQYF. Here the CDR3 DNA reads TGTGCCAGCAGTTTCCTCGCGAGACAGGGGGCAAGTGGCGAGCAGTACTTC.

V and J are TRBV6-6 and TRBJ2-7, with a tentative D call TRBD1 (5 bases). Trimming stripped 6 bases from V and 0 bases from J, with 15 bases between. The germline gives CDR1 MNHNY, CDR2 SVGAGI (reference sequence). The CDR3 consists of 15 residues. The CDR3 reads CASSYDDSSSYEQYF. As DNA, the CDR3 is TGTGCCAGCAGCTACGACGACAGTAGCTCCTACGAGCAGTACTTC.

This clonotype was counted ten times or more. This rearrangement joins TRBV4-1 to TRBJ1-2; TRBD1 agrees at 8 bases. V lost 1 base and J lost 2; bases outside the gene matches: 3. In germline, CDR1 is MGHRA, CDR2 YSYEKL. The CDR3 loop spans 15 amino acids. CDR3 protein: CASSQGQGANYGYTF. CDR3 DNA: TGCGCCAGCAGCCAAGGGCAGGGGGCAAACTATGGCTACACCTTC.

The chain couples TRBV12-3 or TRBV12-4 to TRBJ2-5, with TRBD2 as a possible D gene (5 bases). This CDR3 is built from 15 residues. V was shortened by 6 bases and J by 10 bases, with 24 bases between the two germline ends. The CDR3: CASSRMVSRAEGQYF. The CDR3 DNA reads TGTGCCAGCAGCCGCATGGTCTCTAGAGCGGAAGGCCAGTACTTC.

This clonotype came up many times. A read error may be the cause here, since a much bigger clone is one base away. The chain uses TRBV20-1 and TRBJ2-1; D is perhaps TRBD1 (5 bases). The J call may be wrong; the DNA end is better matched by TRBJ2-7. The V gene's germline CDR1 is DFQATT and CDR2 SNEGSKA (reference sequence). CDR3 size: 13 residues. This CDR3 is CSSGPRAYNEQYF. For the CDR3, the DNA is TGCAGTTCTGGACCCAGGGCCTACAATGAGCAGTACTTC.

The chain has TRBV7-3 and TRBJ2-3, with TRBD2 matching 12 bases. Germline V gene data show CDR1 as SGHTA and CDR2 as FQGTGA. The V and J ends lost 5 bases and 4 bases, in that order; junction bases with no gene match: 7. This CDR3 comprises 16 residues. For the CDR3, the DNA is TGTGCCAGCAGCCGCGGACTAGCGGGGAGGGCAGATACGCAGTATTTT. Protein: CASSRGLAGRADTQYF.

J is TRBJ2-3 and V is TRBV4-1; no clear D. Germline assignment: CDR1 MGHRA and CDR2 YSYEKL. V lost 0 bases and J 6 bases, leaving 7 bases between the germline ends. There are 13 residues in the CDR3. CDR3 protein: CASSQEWKDTQYF. CDR3 bases: TGCGCCAGCAGCCAAGAGTGGAAGGATACGCAGTATTTT.

This clonotype was seen a handful of times. This chain uses TRBV20-1 with TRBJ2-5; maybe TRBD2 (6 bases). Germline CDR1 is DFQATT and CDR2 is SNEGSKA (reference sequence). V gave up 5 bases and J gave up 5 bases, with 15 bases separating them. CDR3 length: 13 amino acids. The CDR3 sequence is CSAPPGGKETQYF. Here the CDR3 DNA reads TGCAGTGCTCCGCCCGGGGGAAAGGAGACCCAGTACTTC.